The clone carrying this T cell receptor beta chain was counted a few times. This CDR3 comprises 14 residues. V was cut by 4 bases and J by 5 bases, with 12 bases left in between. CDR1 is MNHEY and CDR2 is SVGEGT in the germline V gene. A J-beta primer mix and a sample-barcoded 5' primer were used in a second PCR of roughly 7 to 12 cycles. Using its own MiXCR run on the 5' RACE reads, TCRdb lists one record per CDR3 protein. The profile shows some 1.8 million distinct CDR3 sequences, approximately 39% of them singletons. The record originates from a study of blood T cells in healthy people across ages.

This receptor was obtained from a human donor in good health. Sample: blood. The chain has TRBV6-2 or TRBV6-3 and TRBJ2-1, with D maybe TRBD2 (7 bases). CDR3 loop: CASSWGGPHNEQFF. CDR3 in DNA: TGTGCCAGCAGTTGGGGGGGGCCCCACAATGAGCAGTTCTTC.